This TCR beta chain was obtained from a study of T cell responses to AZD1222 COVID-19 vaccine. Details on this clone: What it recognizes is unknown.

Sequencing used immunoSEQ multiplex PCR; TCRdb keeps in-frame clones, though not all of them. The sample has around 99,000 clones, approximately 90% seen once; the top ten hold just over 8%. Study outcomes and limitations: Females outnumbered males among donors, who were mostly white British; clonal diversity was possibly underestimated. Breadth and depth of Spike-specific TCRs rose after two AZD1222 doses. Among those given AZD1222, only six were seropositive at baseline. With dominance at 160-218 and 743-854, vaccine-associated CD4 TCRs spanned spike.

This receptor was identified in an adult who received the AZD1222 COVID-19 vaccine. The sample in question was peripheral blood, obtained 28 days after the second AZD1222 dose.

Here the CDR3 reads CASSLTGTWGNTIYF. The CDR3 bases are TGTGCCAGTAGCTTGACAGGAACCTGGGGAAACACCATATATTTT. The rearrangement joins TRBV19 to TRBJ1-3; tentatively, D is TRBD1 (6 bases). The V gene's germline CDR1 is LNHDA and CDR2 SQIVND (reference sequence). The CDR3 has 15 residues. The V end was cut by 6 bases, the J end by 4 bases, with 16 bases between.